A single sample is the source of the 14 T cell receptor beta chains below, sequenced in a study of T cells after yellow fever vaccination. TCRdb redid the calling of the 5' RACE reads with MiXCR, one entry per CDR3 protein. The sample lists some 420,000 distinct CDR3 sequences; roughly 20% were seen once. The specimen was PBMCs, collected before the yellow fever booster vaccination. The origin of the receptors is a man aged 18 to 30 who received the YFV17D yellow fever vaccine.

This clonotype was seen more than once but under ten times. The V gene is TRBV5-1, the J gene TRBJ2-5; 11 bases fit TRBD1. Losses at the gene ends were 5 bases for V and 3 bases for J; bases not matched to a gene: 3. Germline V lookup: CDR1 SGHRS, CDR2 YFSETQ. The CDR3 has 14 residues. DNA for the CDR3: TGCGCCAGCAGTCGGGACAGGGGGAAAGAGACCCAGTACTTC. Protein product: CASSRDRGKETQYF.

This clonotype was seen more than once but under ten times. The CDR3 protein is CAISILGIGSPLHF. The CDR3 DNA sequence: TGTGCCATTTCCATCCTGGGGATAGGCTCACCCCTCCACTTT. This chain uses TRBV10-3 with TRBJ1-6; D gene unclear. Trimming removed 9 bases at V and 10 bases at J, with 19 bases between. The germline CDR1 and CDR2 sequences are ENHRY and SYGVKD. This CDR3 contains 14 residues.

This clonotype turned up a few times. The chain carries TRBV10-3 and TRBJ2-3; TRBD1 matches at 7 bases. The CDR3 is made up of 16 amino acids. With 10 bases clipped from V and 1 base from J, the junction kept 14 bases outside the gene matches. Germline CDR1 reads ENHRY; CDR2 reads SYGVKD. CDR3 in amino acids: CATSRSGGQGTDTQYF. CDR3 nucleotides: TGTGCCACAAGCAGGTCCGGCGGACAGGGCACAGATACGCAGTATTTT.

Ten or more counts support this clonotype. The chain combines TRBV6-5 with TRBJ1-5, with a weak D call TRBD1 (5 bases). Germline V gives CDR1 MNHEY, CDR2 SVGAGI. V was clipped by 0 bases and J by 7 bases, with 13 bases between them. CDR3 size: 15 residues. In nucleotides, the CDR3 is TGTGCCAGCAGTTACTCGTGGGACGTCGGGCAGCCCCAGCATTTT. Its translation: CASSYSWDVGQPQHF.

This chain connects TRBV20-1 to TRBJ2-3; 8 nucleotides align to TRBD2. CDR3 size: 14 residues. With 1 base clipped from V and 1 base from J, the junction kept 1 base outside the gene matches. Germline loops: CDR1 DFQATT, CDR2 SNEGSKA (reference sequence). The CDR3 is CSARVRGGTDTQYF. The CDR3 region has the DNA TGCAGTGCTAGAGTGCGGGGGGGCACAGATACGCAGTATTTT.

This clonotype has only a few counts. The chain couples TRBV4-3 to TRBJ2-3, with D perhaps matching TRBD2 (6 bases). Deletions cut 0 bases from V and 3 bases from J, with 10 bases between. The CDR3 is 15 residues long. Germline V gene sequence: CDR1 LGHNA, CDR2 YSLEER. The CDR3 is CASSQDFGGTDTQYF. For the CDR3, the DNA is TGCGCCAGCAGCCAAGATTTTGGGGGGACAGATACGCAGTATTTT.

This clonotype was detected many times. The chain employs TRBV7-3 and TRBJ2-2, with D possibly TRBD1 on 6 matching bases. Trimming pared 3 bases from V and 2 bases from J, leaving 7 bases between. The CDR3 contains 14 residues. Germline loops: CDR1 SGHTA, CDR2 FQGTGA. The CDR3: CASSLGHNTGELFF. CDR3 bases: TGTGCCAGCAGCTTGGGACACAACACCGGGGAGCTGTTTTTT.

The rearrangement uses TRBV11-3 and TRBJ2-3; TRBD2 matches at 11 bases. CDR1 SGHNT and CDR2 YENEEA come from the germline V gene. V shed 4 bases and J 6 bases; nucleotides not matched to a gene: 15. CDR3 length: 18 amino acids. The CDR3 sequence: CASSSPGLAASNSDTQYF. The CDR3 nucleotides read TGTGCCAGCAGCTCTCCGGGACTAGCGGCGTCAAATTCGGATACGCAGTATTTT.

The chain couples TRBV7-9 to TRBJ1-4, with 7 bases aligning to TRBD1. Germline lookup yields CDR1 SEHNR and CDR2 FQNEAQ (reference sequence). The CDR3 runs 16 residues. V lost 0 bases to trimming and J lost 8 bases; unmatched junction nucleotides: 9. The CDR3 here is CASSLASLQGREKLFF. The DNA of the CDR3 is TGTGCCAGCAGCTTAGCGAGTCTACAGGGGAGGGAAAAACTGTTTTTT.

This chain links TRBV29-1 with TRBJ1-5; 9 positions match TRBD1. This CDR3 contains 14 residues. Germline V gene data show CDR1 as SQVTM and CDR2 as ANQGSEA. Trimming at V came to 4 bases and at J to 7 bases, leaving 8 bases not matched to a gene. For the CDR3, the DNA is TGCAGCGTTGGATGGGACAGGGTCGGCCAGCCCCAGCATTTT. The encoded protein is CSVGWDRVGQPQHF. The full variable domain, with the rest looked up from reference TRBV29-1 and TRBJ1-5, is SAVISQKPSRDICQRGTSLTIQCQVDSQVTMMFWYRQQPGQSLTLIATANQGSEATYESGFVIDKFPISRPNLTFSTLTVSNMSPEDSSIYLCSVGWDRVGQPQHFGDGTRLSIL.

The chain links TRBV4-1 to TRBJ2-6; D might be TRBD1 (6 bases). The CDR3 loop spans 19 amino acids. V was trimmed by 3 bases and J by 0 bases, leaving 18 bases between them. Germline CDR1 reads MGHRA; CDR2 reads YSYEKL. The CDR3 protein is CASSQGRGHRTSGANVLTF. The DNA for the CDR3 is TGCGCCAGCAGCCAGGGTCGGGGACATCGTACCTCTGGGGCCAACGTCCTGACTTTC.

This clonotype was observed a few times. The CDR3 DNA is TGTGCCAGCAGTTATGCGGCAGGGGCCAACGTCCTGACTTTC. Translated, it gives CASSYAAGANVLTF. The rearrangement uses TRBV6-2 or TRBV6-3 and TRBJ2-6; D gene uncertain. Between the trimmed V and J ends, which lost 3 bases and 4 bases, there was a span of 7 bases. In germline, CDR1 is MNHEY, CDR2 SVGEGT. This CDR3 contains 14 residues.

CDR3 region: CASSLGWVVDNEQFF. The DNA of the CDR3 is TGCGCCAGCAGCTTGGGCTGGGTGGTGGACAATGAGCAGTTCTTC. The rearrangement joins TRBV5-1 to TRBJ2-1; no firm D call. Germline CDR1 and CDR2: SGHRS and YFSETQ. The CDR3 extends over 15 amino acids. V was pared by 0 bases and J by 5 bases, with 12 bases between.

This clonotype came up many times. This chain joins TRBV5-6 and TRBJ2-1; 9 bases agree with TRBD1. This CDR3 is built from 15 residues. The V and J ends lost 3 bases and 3 bases, in that order; junction bases with no gene match: 4. Germline V gene sequence: CDR1 SGHDT, CDR2 YYEEEE. The chain's CDR3 is CASSWTGQGYNEQFF. The CDR3 DNA is TGTGCCAGCAGCTGGACGGGACAGGGCTACAATGAGCAGTTCTTC.